Listed here are 13 T cell receptor beta chains from one sample, sequenced in a study of CD8 T cells in ankylosing spondylitis. The study, taken as a whole, reports: What appeared characteristic of ankylosing spondylitis blood was a TCR beta motif of several highly homologous variants.

From the 5' RACE reads, TCRdb called clonotypes with MiXCR, one entry per CDR3 protein. The sample yields 100,000 to 150,000 distinct CDR3 sequences, roughly 18% seen once. These receptors have no known antigen. The sequencing input was blood, either unsorted or a sorted T cell fraction (not recorded which). Receptors were obtained from a male donor with ankylosing spondylitis.

The chain links TRBV11-2 to TRBJ2-1; TRBD2 aligns across 16 bases. The CDR3 has 17 residues. Trimming took 4 bases from V and 4 from J; bases not matched to a gene: 4. The germline V gene has CDR1 SGHAT and CDR2 FQNNGV. CDR3 in amino acids: CASSSRGLAGGYNEQFF. Here the CDR3 DNA reads TGTGCCAGCAGCTCGAGGGGACTAGCGGGAGGGTACAATGAGCAGTTCTTC.

The J gene is TRBJ1-1, the V gene TRBV6-2 or TRBV6-3; 8 bases are shared with TRBD1. Germline CDR1 and CDR2: MNHEY and SVGEGT. The CDR3 runs to 18 residues. V lost 2 bases to trimming and J lost 1 base; unmatched junction nucleotides: 12. CDR3 coding DNA: TGTGCCAGCAGTTACGACAGGGGCCCGCTTCATAAGAACACTGAAGCTTTCTTT. It translates to CASSYDRGPLHKNTEAFF.

In its sample, this clonotype was seen a few times. The chain links TRBV28 to TRBJ2-7; D is ambiguous. Germline-derived CDR1 and CDR2 are MDHEN and SYDVKM. The CDR3 loop spans 13 amino acids. V dropped 5 bases and J dropped 2 bases, with 10 bases sitting between them. CDR3: CASSMAEPYEQYF. CDR3 DNA sequence: TGTGCCAGCAGTATGGCGGAACCCTACGAGCAGTACTTC.

The rearrangement links TRBV15 to TRBJ2-7; the match to TRBD2 covers 12 bases. V lost 4 bases and J lost 1; bases outside the gene matches: 5. The CDR3 runs 16 residues. CDR1 is LNHNV and CDR2 is YYDKDF in the germline V gene (reference sequence). The CDR3 protein is CATSNPTSGSSYEQYF. For the CDR3, the DNA is TGTGCCACCAGCAACCCGACTAGCGGGAGTTCCTACGAGCAGTACTTC. Combining the CDR3 with reference TRBV15 and TRBJ2-7 gives the whole variable domain DAMVIQNPRYQVTQFGKPVTLSCSQTLNHNVMYWYQQKSSQAPKLLFHYYDKDFNNEADTPDNFQSRRPNTSFCFLDIRSPGLGDTAMYLCATSNPTSGSSYEQYFGPGTRLTVT.

The table lists this clonotype with a few counts. CDR3 sequence: CASSLPYQETQYF. The CDR3 coding sequence is TGTGCCAGCAGCTTGCCGTACCAAGAGACCCAGTACTTC. V and J are TRBV13 and TRBJ2-5; D unclear. V was clipped by 3 bases and J by 0 bases, with 5 bases between them. Germline assignment: CDR1 PRHDT and CDR2 FYEKMQ (reference sequence). This CDR3 contains 13 residues.

The chain is built from TRBV7-6 and TRBJ2-1, with 8 positions matching TRBD1. Looked up from germline, CDR1 is SGHVS and CDR2 is FNYEAQ. This CDR3 is built from 15 residues. V dropped 5 bases and J dropped 4; count of bases not matched to a gene: 7. The CDR3: CASSAYRGSYNEQFF. The CDR3 nucleotides are TGTGCCAGCAGCGCTTACAGGGGGTCTTACAATGAGCAGTTCTTC.

The J gene is TRBJ1-2, the V gene TRBV14, with D perhaps matching TRBD1 (5 bases). Between the trimmed V and J ends, which lost 4 bases and 4 bases, there was a span of 16 bases. CDR3 length: 15 amino acids. Germline CDR1 reads SGHDN; CDR2 reads FVKESK. CDR3 nucleotide sequence: TGTGCCAGCAGCCTCATGAATGGGGGAGGCTATGGCTACACCTTC. Its protein is CASSLMNGGGYGYTF.

The chain combines TRBV20-1 with TRBJ2-1; 8 bases align to TRBD2. Germline trimming cut 7 bases from V and 7 bases from J; bases unmatched to any gene: 15. This CDR3 contains 15 residues. Germline CDR1 is DFQATT and CDR2 is SNEGSKA (reference sequence). The CDR3 reads CSVEQKERELNEQFF. The CDR3 nucleotides read TGCAGTGTGGAACAAAAGGAGCGGGAGCTGAATGAGCAGTTCTTC.

This clonotype was counted only a few times. This chain joins TRBV29-1 and TRBJ2-7, with a tentative D call TRBD1 (6 bases). The CDR3 totals 14 residues. CDR1 and CDR2 from the germline V gene are SQVTM and ANQGSEA. V was clipped by 6 bases and J by 0 bases, with 15 bases between them. The CDR3, as DNA: TGCAGCGTCTGGGGGCAGTGGGGCTCCTACGAGCAGTACTTC. Translating gives CSVWGQWGSYEQYF.

This chain joins TRBV4-3 and TRBJ2-1; 10 bases line up with TRBD1. Germline CDR1 is LGHNA and CDR2 is YSLEER. The CDR3 loop spans 14 amino acids. The ends lost 6 bases at V and 7 bases at J; junction bases unmatched: 6. CDR3 sequence: CASRPGQGINEQFF. In nucleotides, the CDR3 is TGCGCCAGCAGACCGGGACAGGGGATAAATGAGCAGTTCTTC.

The chain has TRBV4-3 and TRBJ2-7; D ambiguous. Germline-derived CDR1 and CDR2 are LGHNA and YSLEER. V lost 0 bases and J 3 bases, leaving 9 bases between the germline ends. There are 14 residues in the CDR3. The CDR3 sequence is CASSQDVGSYEQYF. As DNA, the CDR3 is TGCGCCAGCAGCCAAGACGTCGGCAGCTACGAGCAGTACTTC.

The V gene is TRBV30, the J gene TRBJ2-3, with 9 bases aligning to TRBD1. Germline V gene lookup returns CDR1 GTSNPN and CDR2 SVGIG (reference sequence). This CDR3 has 15 residues. V lost 1 base, J lost 4 bases, and 6 bases stayed unmatched. DNA of the CDR3: TGTGCCTGGAGTGCAACAGGGGGCGCCGCAGATACGCAGTATTTT. Its translation: CAWSATGGAADTQYF.

This clonotype was picked up a small number of times. This chain links TRBV6-2 or TRBV6-3 with TRBJ2-1, with D possibly matching TRBD2 (6 bases). Germline V CDR1 and CDR2: MNHEY, SVGEGT. The germline V and J ends were trimmed by 6 bases and 12 bases, with 15 bases remaining between them. The CDR3 extends over 12 amino acids. CDR3 sequence: CASSPTGSWQFF. The CDR3 region has the DNA TGTGCCAGCAGCCCCACCGGGAGTTGGCAGTTCTTC.